Below are 12 T cell receptor beta chains sequenced from a single sample in a study of monozygotic twins with inflammatory bowel disease. One entry per CDR3 protein, without DNA, is what TCRdb gives after re-calling the 5' RACE reads. There are approximately 400,000 distinct CDR3 sequences in the sample, with 2.4% held by the top ten. The specimen sequenced was blood. Receptors were obtained from a human donor with ulcerative colitis or Crohn's disease, or a healthy co-twin of an affected twin (not recorded which).

The chain recombines TRBV5-6 with TRBJ2-1; the D call from TCRdb, TRBD1, cannot be confirmed without DNA. Germline V gene lookup returns CDR1 SGHDT and CDR2 YYEEEE. This CDR3 comprises 15 residues. The CDR3 region is CASREPGTGYNEQFF.

The V call is TRBV11-2, the J call TRBJ1-1; the D call of TRBD1 rests on TCRdb alone, since no DNA is present to check it. Germline assignment: CDR1 SGHAT and CDR2 FQNNGV. The CDR3 has 14 residues. The CDR3 loop reads CASSLGTGRTEAFF.

The rearrangement links TRBV7-9 to TRBJ2-1; the TCRdb D gene call, TRBD2, has no DNA to confirm it. Germline CDR1 and CDR2: SEHNR and FQNEAQ (reference sequence). CDR3 length: 17 residues. This chain's CDR3 is CASTTGASSGNHNEQFF. The full variable domain, its missing parts supplied by reference TRBV7-9 and TRBJ2-1, is DTGVSQNPRHKITKRGQNVTFRCDPISEHNRLYWYRQTLGQGPEFLTYFQNEAQLEKSRLLSDRFSAERPKGSFSTLEIQRTEQGDSAMYLCASTTGASSGNHNEQFFGPGTRLTVL.

The chain combines TRBV5-6 with TRBJ2-7; the D call from TCRdb, TRBD1, cannot be confirmed without DNA. Germline V gene lookup returns CDR1 SGHDT and CDR2 YYEEEE. The CDR3 loop spans 15 amino acids. CDR3 sequence reads: CASSPQGTMAYEQYF.

The rearrangement uses TRBV5-5 and TRBJ2-5; the TCRdb D gene call, TRBD1, has no DNA to confirm it. Germline V gives CDR1 SGHKS, CDR2 YYEKEE (reference sequence). CDR3 length: 13 amino acids. CDR3 sequence: CASSVQGSETQYF.

The genes are TRBV2 and TRBJ1-5. Germline V gives CDR1 SNHLY, CDR2 FYNNEI. The CDR3 totals 12 residues. CDR3 loop: CASSETGQPQHF.

This chain joins TRBV5-1 and TRBJ1-1. Germline CDR1 and CDR2: SGHRS and YFSETQ. The CDR3 length is 14 residues. The CDR3 loop is CASRFREGNTEAFF.

The rearrangement links TRBV11-2 to TRBJ2-1; as DNA is missing, the TRBD2 call by TCRdb cannot be tested. Germline values: CDR1 SGHAT, CDR2 FQNNGV. The CDR3 extends over 12 amino acids. This CDR3 reads CASSLAGGPIAF.

V gene TRBV2 combines with J gene TRBJ1-1. The germline V gene encodes CDR1 SNHLY and CDR2 FYNNEI. The CDR3 totals 11 residues. CDR3 sequence: CASSEGHPAFF. Full variable domain (missing parts from reference TRBV2 and TRBJ1-1): EPEVTQTPSHQVTQMGQEVILRCVPISNHLYFYWYRQILGQKVEFLVSFYNNEISEKSEIFDDQFSVERPDGSNFTLKIRSTKLEDSAMYFCASSEGHPAFFGQGTRLTVV.

The rearrangement uses TRBV14 and TRBJ1-5. The CDR3 spans 15 residues. From germline, CDR1 is SGHDN and CDR2 FVKESK. The CDR3 here is CASSQGVGGNQPQHF.

The chain recombines TRBV19 with TRBJ2-5; the D call of TRBD1 rests on TCRdb alone, since no DNA is present to check it. Germline CDR1 LNHDA, CDR2 SQIVND (reference sequence). The CDR3 contains 15 residues. This chain's CDR3 is CASSRGTGDWETQYF.

The rearrangement uses TRBV7-9 and TRBJ1-2. CDR1 and CDR2 (germline): SEHNR, FQNEAQ (reference sequence). CDR3 length: 11 residues. This CDR3 is CASTTEHGYTF.